This T cell receptor beta chain is drawn from a study of cytomegalovirus exposure and HLA in healthy donors. The PCR had 60 Vbeta and 13 Jbeta primers. The method was immunoSEQ multiplex PCR; TCRdb's version includes in-frame clones alone and lacks a portion of them. The sample includes more than 80,000 clones, about 84% of them seen just once. Notes on this clone: Its antigen is not known.

Study outcomes and limitations: When analyzed later, a missense DCLRE1C variant was found to be linked to TCR beta V- and J-gene trimming. Productive status was seen about 90% or about 30% of the time for most TCR beta V segments in an earlier analysis.

This sequence was found in a girl aged 2-10 years in good health and CMV-seropositive. Sequencing was carried out using PBMCs.

CDR3 DNA: TGCGCCAGCAGCTACCGACAGGGGACCGAGCAGTACTTC. Translating it yields CASSYRQGTEQYF. The gene calls are TRBV4-1 and TRBJ2-7, with 8 bases identical to TRBD1. This CDR3 is built from 13 residues. With 5 bases clipped from V and 6 bases from J, the junction kept 6 bases outside the gene matches. Germline V gene sequence: CDR1 MGHRA, CDR2 YSYEKL.